The 14 T cell receptor beta chains presented below share a single source sample, sequenced in a study of regulatory T cells in long-lasting Graves disease. Arm-PCR of CDR3 regions with iRepertoire HTBI primers generated TCR beta libraries. MiXCR was run by TCRdb on the multiplex PCR reads, yielding one entry per CDR3 protein. The sample yields hundreds of thousands of distinct CDR3 sequences, 15% to 20% seen once. The time point is: newly diagnosed GD, antithyroid drugs for less than 3 months. The TCR library was made from RNA extracted from PBMCs. This same sample was also taken into another study, of T cells in Graves' hyperthyroidism and ophthalmopathy.

The sequenced sample was peripheral blood mononuclear cells (PBMCs), obtained at new diagnosis, from a patient treated with antithyroid drugs. The receptor set was obtained from a woman aged 25 to 39 with Graves disease.

About this clonotype: One end of the junction fails to match germline, which may point to a read error. The genes are TRBV27 and TRBJ1-1; 9 nucleotides line up with TRBD1. Germline lookup yields CDR1 MNHEY and CDR2 SMNVEV (reference sequence). The CDR3 is 13 residues long. CDR3: CASSGQGNTVAFF. The CDR3 nucleotides read TGTGCCAGCAGCGGACAGGGGAACACTGTAGCTTTCTTT.

About this clonotype: A read error is possible here, since a much larger clone lies one base away. The rearrangement links TRBV2 to TRBJ1-3; D uncertain. V lost 0 bases and J 3 bases, leaving 9 bases between the germline ends. The V gene's germline CDR1 is SNHLY and CDR2 FYNNEI. This CDR3 contains 15 residues. The CDR3 region is CASSEAIAFGNTIYF. The CDR3 nucleotides read TGTGCCAGCAGTGAAGCGATAGCGTTTGGAAACACCATATATTTT.

The chain uses TRBV7-3 and TRBJ2-1; TRBD2 matches 15 bases. This CDR3 has 16 amino acids. The V segment lost 5 bases and the J segment 7 bases; nucleotides outside the gene matches: 6. Germline loops: CDR1 SGHTA, CDR2 FQGTGA. CDR3 amino acids: CASSPQGLAGGNEQFF. CDR3 DNA sequence: TGTGCCAGCAGCCCCCAAGGACTAGCGGGAGGGAATGAGCAGTTCTTC.

This clonotype was seen only a few times. CDR3 bases: TGTGCCTGCCGACTAATAAATGAGCAGTTCTTC. Translated, it gives CACRLINEQFF. This sequence joins TRBV6-2 or TRBV6-3 and TRBJ2-1, with D possibly TRBD2 on 5 matching bases. CDR3 length: 11 residues. The germline CDR1 and CDR2 sequences are MNHEY and SVGEGT. V lost 11 bases and J lost 7, with 12 bases in between.

V and J are TRBV4-1 and TRBJ2-7; 8 nucleotides agree with TRBD1. Per germline, CDR1 MGHRA and CDR2 YSYEKL. The CDR3 runs 14 residues. V was pared by 0 bases and J by 12 bases, with 10 bases of the junction left unmatched. The CDR3 DNA reads as TGCGCCAGCAGCCAAGAAGGGGGGACAGGCGGGCTGTACTTC. Translated, it gives CASSQEGGTGGLYF.

V usage is TRBV20-1 and J usage is TRBJ1-6; D remains unclear. Trimming removed 7 bases at V and 6 bases at J, with 13 bases between. The CDR3 sequence is 13 residues long. CDR1 and CDR2 from the germline V gene are DFQATT and SNEGSKA (reference sequence). The CDR3 DNA reads TGCAGTGTCACGAAGGAAACTAATTCACCCCTCCACTTT. It yields the protein CSVTKETNSPLHF.

In its sample, this clonotype was seen many times. The chain couples TRBV12-3 or TRBV12-4 to TRBJ2-5, with D perhaps matching TRBD1 or TRBD2 (6 bases each). The CDR3 covers 13 residues. V dropped 10 bases and J dropped 7 bases, with 19 bases sitting between them. The CDR3 coding sequence is TGTGCCACCACCTACGGGGGCTTCGGGACCCAGTACTTC. This codes for CATTYGGFGTQYF.

The chain combines TRBV5-6 with TRBJ2-1; 12 nucleotides match TRBD2. The CDR3 is made up of 13 amino acids. Germline V CDR1 and CDR2: SGHDT, YYEEEE. Unmatched junction bases numbered 3, after V lost 5 bases and J lost 9 bases. The CDR3 protein is CASRLAGGGEQFF. DNA for the CDR3: TGTGCCAGCAGACTAGCGGGAGGAGGTGAGCAGTTCTTC.

This clonotype was picked up many times. V is TRBV11-2 and J is TRBJ1-1; D is undetermined. Germline V lookup: CDR1 SGHAT, CDR2 FQNNGV. V shed 3 bases and J shed 3 bases, with 17 bases lying between them. There are 16 residues in the CDR3. CDR3 sequence reads: CASSLDGPMGYTEAFF. CDR3 DNA sequence: TGTGCCAGCAGCTTGGACGGCCCAATGGGGTACACTGAAGCTTTCTTT. The whole variable domain, remainder taken from reference TRBV11-2 and TRBJ1-1, is EAGVAQSPRYKIIEKRQSVAFWCNPISGHATLYWYQQILGQGPKLLIQFQNNGVVDDSQLPKDRFSAERLKGVDSTLKIQPAKLEDSAVYLCASSLDGPMGYTEAFFGQGTRLTVV.

This clonotype has ten or more counts. The chain recombines TRBV6-5 with TRBJ2-3; D unclear. Trimming took off 2 bases at V and 1 base at J, with 7 bases between the two ends. CDR3 length: 14 residues. Per the germline V gene, CDR1 is MNHEY and CDR2 is SVGAGI. The chain's CDR3 is CASSYRSRTDTQYF. The CDR3 bases are TGTGCCAGCAGTTACAGGAGTCGCACAGATACGCAGTATTTT.

This clonotype was counted many times. The chain carries TRBV18 and TRBJ1-4, with D possibly matching TRBD1 (5 bases). The CDR3 is 15 amino acids. V lost 4 bases and J 3 bases, leaving 12 bases between the germline ends. Germline loops: CDR1 KGHSH, CDR2 LQKENI. The CDR3 DNA reads as TGTGCCAGCTCACGAGGCGTGGGGGCTAATGAAAAACTGTTTTTT. This codes for CASSRGVGANEKLFF.

In its sample, this clonotype was seen many times. V gene TRBV20-1 combines with J gene TRBJ2-5; D gene ambiguous. Germline V gives CDR1 DFQATT, CDR2 SNEGSKA (reference sequence). The CDR3 totals 12 residues. The germline V and J ends were trimmed by 4 bases and 4 bases, with 10 bases remaining between them. CDR3 sequence (DNA): TGCAGTGCTACTGACGGGTCAGAGACCCAGTACTTC. Amino acid sequence: CSATDGSETQYF.

This clonotype was detected many times. The chain is built from TRBV28 and TRBJ2-7; no reliable D call. The CDR3 consists of 12 residues. V gave up 3 bases and J gave up 2 bases, with 5 bases separating them. Looked up from germline, CDR1 is MDHEN and CDR2 is SYDVKM. This chain's CDR3 is CASSLSTYEQYF. The CDR3 DNA sequence: TGTGCCAGCAGTTTGAGTACCTACGAGCAGTACTTC.

This clonotype was observed many times. The gene calls are TRBV28 and TRBJ2-1; 9 bases are a match to TRBD2. Looked up from germline, CDR1 is MDHEN and CDR2 is SYDVKM. The length of the CDR3 is 13 residues. With 6 bases clipped from V and 3 bases from J, the junction kept 0 bases outside the gene matches. CDR3 bases: TGTGCCAGCAGGACTAGCGGCTACAATGAGCAGTTCTTC. It translates to CASRTSGYNEQFF.